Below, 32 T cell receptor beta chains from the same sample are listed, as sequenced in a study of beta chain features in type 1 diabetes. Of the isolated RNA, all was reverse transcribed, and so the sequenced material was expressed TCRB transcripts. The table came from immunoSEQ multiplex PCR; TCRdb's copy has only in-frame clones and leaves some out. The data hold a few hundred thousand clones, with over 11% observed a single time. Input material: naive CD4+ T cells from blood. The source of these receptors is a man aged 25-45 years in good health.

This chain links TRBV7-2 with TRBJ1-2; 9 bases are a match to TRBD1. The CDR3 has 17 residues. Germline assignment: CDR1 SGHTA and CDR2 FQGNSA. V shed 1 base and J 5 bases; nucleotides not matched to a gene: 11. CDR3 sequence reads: CASSLVRTGALQYGYTF. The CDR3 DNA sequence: TGTGCCAGCAGCTTAGTCCGGACAGGGGCCCTCCAGTATGGCTACACCTTC.

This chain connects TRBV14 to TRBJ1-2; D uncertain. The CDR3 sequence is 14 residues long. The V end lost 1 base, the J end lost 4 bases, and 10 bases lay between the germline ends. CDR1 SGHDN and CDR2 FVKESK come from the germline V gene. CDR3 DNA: TGTGCCAGCAGCCAAGTTTCTGGGAGCTATGGCTACACCTTC. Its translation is CASSQVSGSYGYTF.

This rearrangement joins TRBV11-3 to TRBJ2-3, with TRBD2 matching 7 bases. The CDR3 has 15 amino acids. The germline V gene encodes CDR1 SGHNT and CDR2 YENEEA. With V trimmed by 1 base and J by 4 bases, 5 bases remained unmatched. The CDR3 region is CASSLGGSTPDTQYF. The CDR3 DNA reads TGTGCCAGCAGCTTAGGCGGGAGTACCCCAGATACGCAGTATTTT. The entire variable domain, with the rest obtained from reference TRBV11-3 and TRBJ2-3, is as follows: EAGVVQSPRYKIIEKKQPVAFWCNPISGHNTLYWYLQNLGQGPELLIRYENEEAVDDSQLPKDRFSAERLKGVDSTLKIQPAELGDSAVYLCASSLGGSTPDTQYFGPGTRLTVL.

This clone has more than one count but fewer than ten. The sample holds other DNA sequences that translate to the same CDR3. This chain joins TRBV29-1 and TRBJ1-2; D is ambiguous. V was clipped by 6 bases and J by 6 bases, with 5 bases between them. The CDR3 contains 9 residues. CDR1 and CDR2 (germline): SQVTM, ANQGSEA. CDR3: CSVSDGYTF. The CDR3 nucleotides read TGCAGCGTCTCCGATGGCTACACCTTC.

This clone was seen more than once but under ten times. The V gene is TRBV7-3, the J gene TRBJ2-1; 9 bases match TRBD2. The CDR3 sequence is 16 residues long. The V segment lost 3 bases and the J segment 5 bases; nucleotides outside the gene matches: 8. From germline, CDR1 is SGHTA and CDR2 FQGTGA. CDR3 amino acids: CASSFPIAGVDNEQFF. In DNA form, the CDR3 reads TGTGCCAGCAGCTTCCCAATAGCGGGAGTAGACAATGAGCAGTTCTTC.

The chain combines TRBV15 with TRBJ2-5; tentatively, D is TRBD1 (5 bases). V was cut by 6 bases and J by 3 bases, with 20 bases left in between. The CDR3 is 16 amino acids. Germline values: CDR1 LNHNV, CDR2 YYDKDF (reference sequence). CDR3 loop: CATSGQDRDSKETQYF. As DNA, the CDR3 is TGTGCCACCAGTGGCCAGGACCGTGACAGCAAAGAGACCCAGTACTTC.

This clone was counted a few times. This CDR3 reads CASSFRQDAYNEQFF. For the CDR3, the DNA is TGTGCCAGCAGCTTCCGACAGGATGCCTACAATGAGCAGTTCTTC. The chain has TRBV7-9 and TRBJ2-1; the D gene is possibly TRBD1 (6 bases). The V and J ends lost 3 bases and 2 bases respectively, with 11 bases between them. CDR3 length: 15 amino acids. CDR1 SEHNR and CDR2 FQNEAQ come from the germline V gene (reference sequence). Together with reference TRBV7-9 and TRBJ2-1, the CDR3 gives the full variable domain: DTGVSQNPRHKITKRGQNVTFRCDPISEHNRLYWYRQTLGQGPEFLTYFQNEAQLEKSRLLSDRFSAERPKGSFSTLEIQRTEQGDSAMYLCASSFRQDAYNEQFFGPGTRLTVL.

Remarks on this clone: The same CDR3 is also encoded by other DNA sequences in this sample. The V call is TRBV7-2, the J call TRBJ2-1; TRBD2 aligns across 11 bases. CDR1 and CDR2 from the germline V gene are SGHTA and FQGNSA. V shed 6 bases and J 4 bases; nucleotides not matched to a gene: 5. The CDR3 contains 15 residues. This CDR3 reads CASSPGTSGYNEQFF. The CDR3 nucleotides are TGTGCCAGCAGTCCCGGGACTAGCGGATACAATGAGCAGTTCTTC.

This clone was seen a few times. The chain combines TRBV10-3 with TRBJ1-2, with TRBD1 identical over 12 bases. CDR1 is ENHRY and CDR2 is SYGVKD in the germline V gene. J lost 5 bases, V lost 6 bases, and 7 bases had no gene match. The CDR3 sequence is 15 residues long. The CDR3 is CAIRRGTGGDYGYTF. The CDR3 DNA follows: TGTGCCATCAGGAGAGGGACAGGGGGCGATTATGGCTACACCTTC.

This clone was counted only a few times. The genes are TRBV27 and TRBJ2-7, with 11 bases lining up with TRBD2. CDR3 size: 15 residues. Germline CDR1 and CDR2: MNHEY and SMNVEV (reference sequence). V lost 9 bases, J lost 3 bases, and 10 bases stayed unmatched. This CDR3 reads CARQGTSGPIYEQYV. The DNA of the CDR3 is TGTGCCAGACAGGGGACTAGCGGACCTATCTACGAGCAGTACGTC.

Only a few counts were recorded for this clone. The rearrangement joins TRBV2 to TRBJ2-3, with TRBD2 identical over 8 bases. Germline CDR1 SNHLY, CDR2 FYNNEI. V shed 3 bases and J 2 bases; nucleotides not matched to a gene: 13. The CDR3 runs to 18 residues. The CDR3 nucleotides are TGTGCCAGCAGTGACGGGAGGGCCCTCTCCATCCTCACAGATACGCAGTATTTT. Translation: CASSDGRALSILTDTQYF. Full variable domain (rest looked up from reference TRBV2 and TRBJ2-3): EPEVTQTPSHQVTQMGQEVILRCVPISNHLYFYWYRQILGQKVEFLVSFYNNEISEKSEIFDDQFSVERPDGSNFTLKIRSTKLEDSAMYFCASSDGRALSILTDTQYFGPGTRLTVL.

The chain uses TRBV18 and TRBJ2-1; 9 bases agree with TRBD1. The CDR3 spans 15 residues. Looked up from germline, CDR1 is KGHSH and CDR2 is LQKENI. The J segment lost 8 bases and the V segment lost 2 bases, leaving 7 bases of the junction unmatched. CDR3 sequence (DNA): TGTGCCAGCTCACCAACAGGGGGCGTGAGGGATGAGCAGTTCTTC. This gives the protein CASSPTGGVRDEQFF.

For the CDR3, the DNA is TGTGCCAGCAGCCTTACTCGACTAGCGGAACAAGAGACCCAGTACTTC. Residues: CASSLTRLAEQETQYF. The chain couples TRBV7-2 to TRBJ2-5; 9 nucleotides align to TRBD2. CDR3 length equals 16 residues. Trimming removed 5 bases from V and 2 bases from J; junction bases left unmatched: 9. Germline assignment: CDR1 SGHTA and CDR2 FQGNSA.

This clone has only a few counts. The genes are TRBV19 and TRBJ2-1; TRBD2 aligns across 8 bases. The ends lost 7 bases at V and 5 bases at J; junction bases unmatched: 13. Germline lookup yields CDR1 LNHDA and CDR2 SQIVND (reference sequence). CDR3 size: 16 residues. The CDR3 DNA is TGTGCCAGTAACGCCGTAGCGGGAATCGGCGACAATGAGCAGTTCTTC. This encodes CASNAVAGIGDNEQFF.

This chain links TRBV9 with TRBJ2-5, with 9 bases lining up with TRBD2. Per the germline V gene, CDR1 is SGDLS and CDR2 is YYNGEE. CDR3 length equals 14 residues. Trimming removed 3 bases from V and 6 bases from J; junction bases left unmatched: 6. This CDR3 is CASSEGLALKTQYF. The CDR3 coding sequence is TGTGCCAGCAGCGAGGGACTAGCTTTGAAGACCCAGTACTTC.

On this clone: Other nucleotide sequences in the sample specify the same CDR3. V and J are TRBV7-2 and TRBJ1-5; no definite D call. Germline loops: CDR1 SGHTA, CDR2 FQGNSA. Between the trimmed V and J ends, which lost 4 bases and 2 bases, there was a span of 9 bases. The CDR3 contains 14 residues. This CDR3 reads CASSSRQGNQPQHF. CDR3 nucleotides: TGTGCCAGCAGCTCTCGACAAGGCAATCAGCCCCAGCATTTT.

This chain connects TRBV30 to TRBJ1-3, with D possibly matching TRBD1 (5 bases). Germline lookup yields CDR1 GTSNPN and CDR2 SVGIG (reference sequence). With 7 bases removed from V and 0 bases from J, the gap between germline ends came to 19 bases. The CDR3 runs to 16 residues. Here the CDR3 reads CALNPGPAFSGNTIYF. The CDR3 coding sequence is TGTGCCTTAAATCCGGGACCCGCATTCTCTGGAAACACCATATATTTT.

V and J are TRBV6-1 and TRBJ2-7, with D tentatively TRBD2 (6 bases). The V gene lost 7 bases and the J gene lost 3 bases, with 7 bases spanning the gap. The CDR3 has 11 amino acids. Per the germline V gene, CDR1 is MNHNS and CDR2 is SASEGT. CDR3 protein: CASMGGYEQYF. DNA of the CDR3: TGTGCCAGCATGGGGGGCTACGAGCAGTACTTC.

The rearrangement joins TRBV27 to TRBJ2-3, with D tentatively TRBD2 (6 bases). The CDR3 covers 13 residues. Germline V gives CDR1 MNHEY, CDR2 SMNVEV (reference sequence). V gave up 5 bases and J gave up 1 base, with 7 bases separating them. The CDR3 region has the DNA TGTGCCAGCAGTAGACTAGGCACAGATACGCAGTATTTT. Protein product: CASSRLGTDTQYF.

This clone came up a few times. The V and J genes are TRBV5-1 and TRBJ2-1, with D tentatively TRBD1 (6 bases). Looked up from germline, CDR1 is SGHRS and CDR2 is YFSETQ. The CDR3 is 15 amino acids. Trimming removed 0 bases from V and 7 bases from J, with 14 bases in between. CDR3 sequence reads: CASSLVPGAGNEQFF. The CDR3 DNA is TGCGCCAGCAGCTTGGTGCCAGGGGCAGGGAATGAGCAGTTCTTC.

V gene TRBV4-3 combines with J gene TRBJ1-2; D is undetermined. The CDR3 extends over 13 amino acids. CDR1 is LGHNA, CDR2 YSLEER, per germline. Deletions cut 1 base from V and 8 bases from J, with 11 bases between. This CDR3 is CASSQVVGSGYTF. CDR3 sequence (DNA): TGCGCCAGCAGCCAAGTTGTCGGGAGCGGCTACACCTTC.

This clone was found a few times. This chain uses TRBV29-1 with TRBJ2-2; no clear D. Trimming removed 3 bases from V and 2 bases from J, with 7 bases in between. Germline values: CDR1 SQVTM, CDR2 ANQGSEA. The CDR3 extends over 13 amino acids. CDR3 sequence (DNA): TGCAGCGTTGATAAGGGCAACACCGGGGAGCTGTTTTTT. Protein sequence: CSVDKGNTGELFF.

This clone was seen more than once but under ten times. CDR3 bases: TGTGCCAGCAGCTTATCCCGGGGGTCGGGGGAGACCCAGTACTTC. It is translated as CASSLSRGSGETQYF. This chain joins TRBV7-2 and TRBJ2-5; D may be TRBD2 (6 bases). This CDR3 region has 15 residues. V was shortened by 2 bases and J by 5 bases, with 15 bases between the two germline ends. CDR1 and CDR2 (germline): SGHTA, FQGNSA.

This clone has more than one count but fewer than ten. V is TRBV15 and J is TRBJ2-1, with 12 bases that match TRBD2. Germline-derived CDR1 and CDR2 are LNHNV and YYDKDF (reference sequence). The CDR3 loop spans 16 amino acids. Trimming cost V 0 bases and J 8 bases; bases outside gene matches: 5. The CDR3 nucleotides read TGTGCCACCAGCAGAGATCGACTAGCGGGAGTTGATGAGCAGTTCTTC. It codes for CATSRDRLAGVDEQFF.

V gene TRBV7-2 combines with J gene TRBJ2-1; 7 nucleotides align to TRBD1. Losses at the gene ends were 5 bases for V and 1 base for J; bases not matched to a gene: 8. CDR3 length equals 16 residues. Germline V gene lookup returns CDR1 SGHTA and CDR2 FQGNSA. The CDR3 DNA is TGTGCCAGCAGCCCTAACAGGGGAAGGTCCTACAATGAGCAGTTCTTC. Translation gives CASSPNRGRSYNEQFF.

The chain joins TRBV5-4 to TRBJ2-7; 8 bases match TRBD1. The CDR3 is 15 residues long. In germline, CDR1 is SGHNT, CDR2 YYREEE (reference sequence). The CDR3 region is CASSIGQGRSNEQYV. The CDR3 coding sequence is TGTGCCAGCAGCATTGGACAGGGCCGCTCCAACGAGCAGTACGTC.

Written as DNA, the CDR3 is TGTGCCAGCAGTCCCGGCAATCGTAGAATGAACATTCAGTACTTC. Translation gives CASSPGNRRMNIQYF. The chain has TRBV25-1 and TRBJ2-4; D remains ambiguous. The CDR3 extends over 15 amino acids. Trimming cost V 5 bases and J 7 bases, with 18 bases left between them. CDR1 and CDR2 from the germline V gene are MGHDK and SYGVNS.

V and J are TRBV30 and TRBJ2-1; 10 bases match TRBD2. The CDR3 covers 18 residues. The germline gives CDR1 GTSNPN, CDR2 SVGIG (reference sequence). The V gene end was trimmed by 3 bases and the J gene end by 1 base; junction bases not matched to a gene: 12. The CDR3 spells CAWSLAGVWGRSYNEQFF. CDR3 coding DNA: TGTGCCTGGAGCCTAGCGGGAGTATGGGGTAGGTCCTACAATGAGCAGTTCTTC.

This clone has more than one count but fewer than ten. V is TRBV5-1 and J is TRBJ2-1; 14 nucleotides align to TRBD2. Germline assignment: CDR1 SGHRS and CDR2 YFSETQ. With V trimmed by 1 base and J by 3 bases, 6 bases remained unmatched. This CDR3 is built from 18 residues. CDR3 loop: CASSLPGTSGGSYNEQFF. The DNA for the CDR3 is TGCGCCAGCAGCTTGCCCGGGACTAGCGGGGGAAGCTACAATGAGCAGTTCTTC.

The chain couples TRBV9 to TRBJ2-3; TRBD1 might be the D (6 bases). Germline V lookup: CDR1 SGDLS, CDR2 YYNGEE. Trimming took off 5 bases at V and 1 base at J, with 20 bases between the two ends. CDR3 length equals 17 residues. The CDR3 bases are TGTGCCAGCAGTATACTTCAGGGGAGTCAGGGCACAGATACGCAGTATTTT. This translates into CASSILQGSQGTDTQYF.

Written as DNA, the CDR3 is TGTGCCAGCAGTGAACGGGGACTAGCGACGAATGAGCAGTTCTTC. This gives the protein CASSERGLATNEQFF. The V and J genes are TRBV6-1 and TRBJ2-1; TRBD2 matches 10 bases. J was trimmed by 7 bases and V by 2 bases; bases with no gene match: 5. Germline-derived CDR1 and CDR2 are MNHNS and SASEGT. This CDR3 is built from 15 residues.

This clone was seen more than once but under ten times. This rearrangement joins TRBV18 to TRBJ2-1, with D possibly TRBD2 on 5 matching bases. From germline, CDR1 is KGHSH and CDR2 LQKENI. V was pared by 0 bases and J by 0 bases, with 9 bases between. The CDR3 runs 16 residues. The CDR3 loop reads CASSPPKRISYNEQFF. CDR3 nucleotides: TGTGCCAGCTCACCACCGAAGCGGATCTCCTACAATGAGCAGTTCTTC.